This T cell receptor beta chain was documented in a study of regulatory T cells in long-lasting Graves disease. General study results and limits: Preferential use of TRBV28, TRBJ1-2 and TRBJ2-5 was seen in persistent disease.

Time point here: newly diagnosed GD, antithyroid drugs for less than 3 months. Extracted PBMC RNA gave rise to the TCR library. In building TCR beta libraries, iRepertoire HTBI primers were used together with Arm-PCR of CDR3 regions. MiXCR was run by TCRdb on the multiplex PCR reads, yielding one entry per CDR3 protein. The sample has 550,000 to 650,000 distinct CDR3 sequences, about 16% seen once. In regard to this clonotype: As yet, its antigen is unknown.

The V and J ends lost 3 bases and 1 base respectively, with 14 bases between them. Germline lookup yields CDR1 SGHKS and CDR2 YYEKEE (reference sequence). CDR3 length equals 16 residues. This sample also appeared in a second study, on T cells in Graves' hyperthyroidism and ophthalmopathy.

This TCR was sampled from a man aged 18-30 years with Graves disease. V is TRBV5-5 and J is TRBJ2-1; TRBD2 is a possible D gene (6 bases). The sequenced sample was peripheral blood mononuclear cells (PBMCs), obtained at new diagnosis, from a patient treated with antithyroid drugs. CDR3 nucleotide sequence: TGTGCCAGCAGCTCCCAGGGTAGCGGATCCTACAATGAGCAGTTCTTC. This gives the protein CASSSQGSGSYNEQFF.